The T cell receptor (beta chain) under discussion was sequenced for a study of blood T cells in healthy people across ages. V lost 4 bases and J 1 base, leaving 10 bases between the germline ends. CDR1 is DFQATT and CDR2 is SNEGSKA in the germline V gene (reference sequence). The CDR3 spans 13 residues. Through a sample-barcoded 5' primer and a J-beta primer mix, a second PCR was run for about 6 to 11 cycles. MiXCR, applied by TCRdb to the 5' RACE reads, yields one record per CDR3 protein. Found here are roughly 700,000 distinct CDR3 sequences, more than 40% of them singletons; the top ten hold 30% to 40%.

The chain employs TRBV20-1 and TRBJ1-1; D is possibly TRBD1 (5 bases). Material for sequencing was blood. This receptor was identified in a woman aged 55-70 years in good health. As DNA, the CDR3 is TGCAGTGCTACCTCCGGACAGAACACTGAAGCTTTCTTT. Translation: CSATSGQNTEAFF.